The 27 T cell receptor beta chains below were found in one sample sequenced in a study of blood T cell repertoires in COVID-19. The repertoire was sequenced with immunoSEQ multiplex PCR; TCRdb's copy has only in-frame clones and lacks some. The table records 60,000 or so clones, about four fifths of them present only once. Sequenced input: peripheral blood. These receptors were collected from a human donor in a cohort sampled during active COVID-19.

The chain couples TRBV9 to TRBJ1-1; D is uncertain. The CDR3 covers 16 residues. Per the germline V gene, CDR1 is SGDLS and CDR2 is YYNGEE. The V gene lost 0 bases and the J gene lost 10 bases, with 22 bases spanning the gap. The CDR3 region has the DNA TGTGCCAGCAGCGTAGCTATGGCGGTCGAAGTCTCTCCAGCTTTCTTT. Its translation is CASSVAMAVEVSPAFF.

The sample holds one count of this clone. The chain combines TRBV2 with TRBJ2-7; 11 bases fit TRBD2. The V gene end was trimmed by 3 bases and the J gene end by 12 bases; junction bases not matched to a gene: 4. Germline CDR1 and CDR2: SNHLY and FYNNEI. The CDR3 sequence is 12 residues long. CDR3 region: CASSEGTSGSYF. The CDR3, as DNA: TGTGCCAGCAGTGAGGGGACTAGCGGCTCGTACTTC. Full variable domain (missing parts from reference TRBV2 and TRBJ2-7): EPEVTQTPSHQVTQMGQEVILRCVPISNHLYFYWYRQILGQKVEFLVSFYNNEISEKSEIFDDQFSVERPDGSNFTLKIRSTKLEDSAMYFCASSEGTSGSYFGPGTRLTVT.

The chain combines TRBV11-2 with TRBJ1-2; no definite D call. Germline assignment: CDR1 SGHAT and CDR2 FQNNGV. The CDR3 runs to 12 residues. The germline V and J ends were trimmed by 0 bases and 7 bases, with 6 bases remaining between them. The CDR3 loop reads CASSLDGSGYTF. In DNA, the CDR3 is TGTGCCAGCAGCTTAGATGGTAGTGGCTACACCTTC.

A single count supports this clone. V usage is TRBV6-2 or TRBV6-3 and J usage is TRBJ1-1; D perhaps matches TRBD1 (6 bases). The CDR3 extends over 12 amino acids. Deletions cut 0 bases from V and 10 bases from J, with 9 bases between. Germline values: CDR1 MNHEY, CDR2 SVGEGT. The CDR3 is CASSYSGASAFF. In DNA form, the CDR3 reads TGTGCCAGCAGTTACTCGGGGGCGTCAGCTTTCTTT.

V usage is TRBV28 and J usage is TRBJ1-2, with TRBD1 identical over 12 bases. The CDR3 has 16 residues. Germline CDR1 and CDR2: MDHEN and SYDVKM. The V and J ends lost 5 bases and 7 bases, in that order; junction bases with no gene match: 11. This CDR3 reads CASSLVRGQGALGYTF. CDR3 nucleotide sequence: TGTGCCAGCAGTCTAGTTAGGGGACAGGGGGCGCTTGGCTACACCTTC.

The rearrangement joins TRBV30 to TRBJ1-1; 8 positions agree with TRBD1. The CDR3 is 14 amino acids. V lost 3 bases and J lost 1; bases outside the gene matches: 4. Germline V lookup: CDR1 GTSNPN, CDR2 SVGIG (reference sequence). In nucleotides, the CDR3 is TGTGCCTGGAGACCCAGGGGGCCGAACACTGAAGCTTTCTTT. Translation: CAWRPRGPNTEAFF.

The CDR3 loop reads CSASRVGSGATDTQYF. The CDR3 bases are TGCAGTGCTAGTCGGGTCGGTAGCGGGGCCACAGATACGCAGTATTTT. The rearrangement uses TRBV20-1 and TRBJ2-3; 8 nucleotides match TRBD2. J gave up 2 bases and V 3 bases, and 10 bases lay outside the gene matches. The length of the CDR3 is 16 residues. Germline CDR1 reads DFQATT; CDR2 reads SNEGSKA (reference sequence).

The gene calls are TRBV19 and TRBJ2-1, with D possibly TRBD2 on 6 matching bases. The CDR3 extends over 15 amino acids. Per germline, CDR1 LNHDA and CDR2 SQIVND (reference sequence). V was shortened by 5 bases and J by 7 bases, with 18 bases between the two germline ends. CDR3 DNA: TGTGCCAGTAGTCATCTCGGGGGTTCGGGTAATGAGCAGTTCTTC. Its translation is CASSHLGGSGNEQFF.

This chain's CDR3 is CASSPTSLVTGELFF. The CDR3 DNA follows: TGCGCCAGCAGCCCCACGTCACTGGTTACCGGGGAGCTGTTTTTT. The chain employs TRBV4-1 and TRBJ2-2; D not certain. The V end was cut by 4 bases, the J end by 5 bases, with 14 bases between. From germline, CDR1 is MGHRA and CDR2 YSYEKL. There are 15 residues in the CDR3.

The rearrangement links TRBV2 to TRBJ2-3, with TRBD2 identical over 9 bases. Germline loops: CDR1 SNHLY, CDR2 FYNNEI. V lost 8 bases to trimming and J lost 8 bases; unmatched junction nucleotides: 5. This CDR3 is 12 amino acids long. The CDR3 coding sequence is TGTGCCAGCGGTGGCGGGGGGGTTACGCAGTATTTT. Amino acids: CASGGGGVTQYF.

The chain recombines TRBV3-1 (or the pseudogene TRBV3-2) with TRBJ2-5; the D gene is possibly TRBD2 (5 bases). The CDR3 is made up of 15 amino acids. V was shortened by 3 bases and J by 2 bases, with 13 bases between the two germline ends. CDR1 is LGHDT, CDR2 YNNKEL, per germline (reference sequence). The CDR3 region is CASSHSGYPQETQYF. For the CDR3, the DNA is TGTGCCAGCAGCCATTCGGGATACCCACAAGAGACCCAGTACTTC.

This clone appeared a few times. The chain links TRBV5-1 to TRBJ2-7, with 8 bases identical to TRBD1. The CDR3 loop spans 12 amino acids. Germline CDR1 and CDR2: SGHRS and YFSETQ. Trimming at V came to 3 bases and at J to 6 bases, leaving 2 bases not matched to a gene. CDR3 residues: CASSYDRGEQYF. The CDR3 region has the DNA TGCGCCAGCAGCTATGACAGGGGCGAGCAGTACTTC.

The chain links TRBV10-3 to TRBJ1-6, with D possibly TRBD1 on 6 matching bases. The CDR3 totals 14 residues. Germline-derived CDR1 and CDR2 are ENHRY and SYGVKD. V was pared by 3 bases and J by 8 bases, with 11 bases between. The CDR3 region is CAISELQGDSPLHF. The CDR3 bases are TGTGCCATCAGTGAACTACAGGGAGATTCACCCCTCCACTTT.

DNA for the CDR3: TGTGCCAGCAGTTACTCGAGCTCCTACAATGAGCAGTTCTTC. Translation: CASSYSSSYNEQFF. This chain uses TRBV6-2 or TRBV6-3 with TRBJ2-1; no reliable D call. The CDR3 extends over 14 amino acids. Trimming pared 0 bases from V and 0 bases from J, leaving 3 bases between. The germline V gene has CDR1 MNHEY and CDR2 SVGEGT.

The chain joins TRBV7-2 to TRBJ2-3; TRBD1 might be the D (6 bases). Germline V gene sequence: CDR1 SGHTA, CDR2 FQGNSA. CDR3 length: 16 amino acids. With 1 base removed from V and 2 bases from J, the gap between germline ends came to 13 bases. This CDR3 reads CASSLVSGVVTDTQYF. The CDR3 DNA reads as TGTGCCAGCAGCTTAGTTTCAGGGGTGGTCACAGATACGCAGTATTTT.

The count of this clone is one. The J gene is TRBJ1-2, the V gene TRBV7-2; D gene ambiguous. This CDR3 has 14 residues. From germline, CDR1 is SGHTA and CDR2 FQGNSA. Trimming removed 3 bases at V and 2 bases at J, with 10 bases between. The CDR3 region has the DNA TGTGCCAGCAGCTTTGGACTCGGGAACTATGGCTACACCTTC. Its protein product is CASSFGLGNYGYTF.

The chain carries TRBV19 and TRBJ1-6; maybe TRBD1 (6 bases). The CDR3 contains 13 residues. Germline CDR1 LNHDA, CDR2 SQIVND (reference sequence). Between the trimmed V and J ends, which lost 5 bases and 10 bases, there was a span of 12 bases. The CDR3 spells CASSSKGGSPLHF. The CDR3 coding sequence is TGTGCCAGTAGTTCAAAAGGGGGATCACCCCTCCACTTT.

The gene calls are TRBV4-1 and TRBJ2-3; D uncertain. The CDR3 is 13 amino acids. Between the trimmed V and J ends, which lost 0 bases and 3 bases, there was a span of 4 bases. The germline gives CDR1 MGHRA, CDR2 YSYEKL. The DNA for the CDR3 is TGCGCCAGCAGCCAAGATACAACAGATACGCAGTATTTT. Residues: CASSQDTTDTQYF.

There are a few counts of this clone. The CDR3 loop reads CASSRSSYNEQFF. The CDR3 nucleotides are TGTGCCAGCAGCCGGAGCTCCTACAATGAGCAGTTCTTC. The V and J genes are TRBV6-4 and TRBJ2-1; D remains unclear. The V end was cut by 6 bases, the J end by 0 bases, with 6 bases between. The CDR3 length is 13 residues. Germline CDR1 is MRHNA and CDR2 is SNTAGT.

This clone was picked up a small number of times. CDR3 residues: CASSLTGAYYGYTF. CDR3 in DNA: TGTGCCAGCAGTTTAACAGGAGCTTACTATGGCTACACCTTC. The rearrangement links TRBV27 to TRBJ1-2; D is possibly TRBD1 (5 bases). Germline V gene data show CDR1 as MNHEY and CDR2 as SMNVEV (reference sequence). The CDR3 has 14 amino acids. Trimming cost V 2 bases and J 3 bases, with 10 bases left between them.

The chain combines TRBV10-2 with TRBJ2-1; 10 bases match TRBD2. The germline V gene has CDR1 WSHSY and CDR2 SAAADI. V was clipped by 6 bases and J by 1 base; unmatched bases: 6. This CDR3 is built from 16 residues. This CDR3 is CASRGAGGRSYNEQFF. CDR3 DNA: TGCGCCAGCAGGGGAGCGGGAGGGCGGTCCTACAATGAGCAGTTCTTC.

The chain joins TRBV27 to TRBJ1-1, with 8 bases fitting TRBD1. CDR1 MNHEY and CDR2 SMNVEV come from the germline V gene (reference sequence). The V gene end was trimmed by 3 bases and the J gene end by 3 bases; junction bases not matched to a gene: 6. This CDR3 is built from 15 residues. DNA for the CDR3: TGTGCCAGCAGTTTTGACAGGGGATGGGACACTGAAGCTTTCTTT. Its protein product is CASSFDRGWDTEAFF.

V is TRBV6-5 and J is TRBJ2-5, with 7 bases that match TRBD1. The germline gives CDR1 MNHEY, CDR2 SVGAGI. The CDR3 contains 14 residues. V lost 6 bases to trimming and J lost 4 bases; unmatched junction nucleotides: 8. The CDR3 protein is CASSVGQAAETQYF. CDR3 in DNA: TGTGCCAGCAGCGTTGGACAGGCCGCAGAGACCCAGTACTTC.

This clone was counted only a few times. The rearrangement joins TRBV7-3 to TRBJ2-2, with 8 bases matching TRBD2. The CDR3 has 14 amino acids. The germline V gene has CDR1 SGHTA and CDR2 FQGTGA. The J segment lost 7 bases and the V segment lost 8 bases, leaving 9 bases of the junction unmatched. The CDR3 here is CASSRLAYGGELFF. The DNA for the CDR3 is TGTGCCAGCTCGCGACTAGCGTATGGCGGGGAGCTGTTTTTT.

The V and J genes are TRBV7-2 and TRBJ1-1; TRBD1 matches 8 bases. CDR3 length equals 14 residues. CDR1 and CDR2 from the germline V gene are SGHTA and FQGNSA. V gave up 3 bases and J gave up 1 base; unmatched junction bases: 1. The DNA for the CDR3 is TGTGCCAGCAGCTTCAGGGGGCGGAACACTGAAGCTTTCTTT. Translation gives CASSFRGRNTEAFF.

The CDR3 spells CASSQDRGVGTEAFF. Here the CDR3 DNA reads TGTGCCAGCTCACAGGACAGGGGAGTAGGGACTGAAGCTTTCTTT. The chain is built from TRBV18 and TRBJ1-1, with 9 bases matching TRBD1. The CDR3 runs to 15 residues. Losses at the gene ends were 4 bases for V and 5 bases for J; bases not matched to a gene: 8. In germline, CDR1 is KGHSH, CDR2 LQKENI.

This chain connects TRBV11-2 to TRBJ2-7; 11 bases map to TRBD2. Germline V CDR1 and CDR2: SGHAT, FQNNGV. The CDR3 has 14 residues. V shed 3 bases, J shed 2 bases, and the junction held 0 bases outside the gene matches. The CDR3 is CASSLGLAAYEQYF. In DNA, the CDR3 is TGTGCCAGCAGCTTGGGACTAGCGGCCTACGAGCAGTACTTC.